What follows is one TCR beta chain and its context. This record comes from a study of technical replicates of blood from a few donors. TCRdb's copy holds only in-frame clones and misses some; the assay was immunoSEQ multiplex PCR. Among around 80,000 clones, 70% to 90% were seen once, and the ten largest hold about 0.41%. With V trimmed by 2 bases and J by 4 bases, 8 bases remained unmatched. Per germline, CDR1 LNHDA and CDR2 SQIVND (reference sequence). This CDR3 is built from 15 residues. Material for sequencing was T cells isolated from PBMCs. The source of this sequence is a human donor in good health. The J gene is TRBJ2-7, the V gene TRBV19; 7 bases map to TRBD1. CDR3 residues: CASSIRDRYTYEQYF. The CDR3 region has the DNA TGTGCCAGTAGTATAAGGGACAGATACACGTACGAGCAGTACTTC.